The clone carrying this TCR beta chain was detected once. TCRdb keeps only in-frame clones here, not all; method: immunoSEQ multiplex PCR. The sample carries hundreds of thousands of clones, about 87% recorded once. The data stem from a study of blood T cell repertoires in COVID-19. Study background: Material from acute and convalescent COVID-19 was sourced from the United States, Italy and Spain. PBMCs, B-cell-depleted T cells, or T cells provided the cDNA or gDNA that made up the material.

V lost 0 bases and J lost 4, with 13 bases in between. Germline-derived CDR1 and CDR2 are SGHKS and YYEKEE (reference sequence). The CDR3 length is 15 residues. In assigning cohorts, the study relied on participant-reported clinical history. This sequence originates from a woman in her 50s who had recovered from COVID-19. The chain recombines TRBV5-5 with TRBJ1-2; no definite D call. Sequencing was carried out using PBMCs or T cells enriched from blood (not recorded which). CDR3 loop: CASSLDPAALYGYTF. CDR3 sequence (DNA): TGTGCCAGCAGCTTGGACCCCGCGGCCCTCTATGGCTACACCTTC.